This is a list of T cell receptor beta chains from one sample in a study of beta chain features in type 1 diabetes. Data came from immunoSEQ multiplex PCR; TCRdb stores just in-frame clones and leaves some out. The sample has about 700,000 clones, 13% seen once. The sequenced sample was naive CD4+ T cells from blood. These receptors were taken from a man younger than 35 with type 1 diabetes. Both conserved end residues are part of each CDR3. The D gene is left open where the match is weak. Size is omitted from some rows. Given values are once, few, many or a class for expanded clones.

d_gene	j_gene	v_gene	abundance	CDR3aa	CDR3nt
TRBD2	TRBJ2-1	TRBV7-2	NA	CASSLLLPGLAGYNEQFF	TGTGCCAGCAGCTTACTACTCCCGGGACTAGCGGGGTACAATGAGCAGTTCTTC
NA	TRBJ1-2	TRBV9	once	CASSVEASAEFYGYTF	TGTGCCAGCAGCGTAGAGGCGTCAGCAGAGTTCTATGGCTACACCTTC
NA	TRBJ1-1	TRBV29-1	few	CSPRLIGDTEAFF	TGCAGCCCCCGACTAATCGGTGACACTGAAGCTTTCTTT
TRBD2	TRBJ2-1	TRBV7-2	NA	CASSRVSGGAYNEQFF	TGTGCCAGCTCTCGAGTTAGCGGGGGCGCCTACAATGAGCAGTTCTTC
TRBD1	TRBJ2-5	TRBV7-9	NA	CASRTPTQGTETQYF	TGTGCCAGCAGAACCCCCACACAGGGGACAGAGACCCAGTACTTC
NA	TRBJ1-2	TRBV25-1	NA	CASSLGAFYGYTF	TGTGCCAGCAGTCTAGGGGCCTTCTATGGCTACACCTTC
NA	TRBJ2-5	TRBV5-4	NA	CASSSEVWETQYF	TGTGCCAGCAGTTCAGAGGTCTGGGAGACCCAGTACTTC
NA	TRBJ2-1	TRBV27	few	CASSFDGGTYNEQFF	TGTGCCAGCAGTTTTGACGGGGGAACCTACAATGAGCAGTTCTTC
NA	TRBJ2-5	TRBV5-4	few	CASSREYQETQYF	TGTGCCAGCAGCCGGGAGTACCAAGAGACCCAGTACTTC
NA	TRBJ1-2	TRBV6-5	few	CASSLDSERGYTF	TGTGCCAGCAGCCTCGACAGCGAAAGAGGCTACACCTTC
NA	TRBJ2-7	TRBV18	few	CASSPLGYEQYF	TGTGCCAGCTCACCTTTGGGTTACGAGCAGTACTTC
NA	TRBJ1-2	TRBV7-2	NA	CASSSFGGFSTF	TGTGCCAGCAGCTCTTTCGGGGGTTTTTCCACCTTC
NA	TRBJ2-7	TRBV11-2	NA	CASSLDGARSIYEQYF	TGTGCCAGCAGCTTAGATGGCGCCAGGTCCATCTACGAGCAGTACTTC
NA	TRBJ1-3	TRBV2	NA	CASSDRNTIYF	TGTGCCAGCAGTGACAGAAACACCATATATTTT
NA	TRBJ2-2	TRBV29-1	few	CSAKGPGALNTGELFF	TGCAGCGCAAAAGGGCCGGGAGCCCTAAACACCGGGGAGCTGTTTTTT
TRBD1	TRBJ2-5	TRBV2	NA	CASFGQGKETQYF	TGTGCCAGCTTTGGACAGGGGAAAGAGACCCAGTACTTC
NA	TRBJ2-3	TRBV14	NA	CASSQGSGIADTQYF	TGTGCCAGCAGCCAAGGTTCGGGGATAGCAGATACGCAGTATTTT
NA	TRBJ2-5	TRBV19	NA	CASSVRVQETQYF	TGTGCCAGTAGTGTACGGGTGCAAGAGACCCAGTACTTC
NA	TRBJ2-6	TRBV5-4	few	CASSLESGRAVTGANVLTF	TGTGCCAGCAGCTTGGAGTCCGGACGCGCCGTAACTGGGGCCAACGTCCTGACTTTC
NA	TRBJ2-7	TRBV2	NA	CASSEERDPYF	TGTGCCAGCAGTGAGGAGAGGGACCCCTACTTC
TRBD1	TRBJ2-1	TRBV7-6	NA	CASSLAGQHITYNEQFF	TGTGCCAGCAGCTTAGCGGGACAGCACATTACCTACAATGAGCAGTTCTTC